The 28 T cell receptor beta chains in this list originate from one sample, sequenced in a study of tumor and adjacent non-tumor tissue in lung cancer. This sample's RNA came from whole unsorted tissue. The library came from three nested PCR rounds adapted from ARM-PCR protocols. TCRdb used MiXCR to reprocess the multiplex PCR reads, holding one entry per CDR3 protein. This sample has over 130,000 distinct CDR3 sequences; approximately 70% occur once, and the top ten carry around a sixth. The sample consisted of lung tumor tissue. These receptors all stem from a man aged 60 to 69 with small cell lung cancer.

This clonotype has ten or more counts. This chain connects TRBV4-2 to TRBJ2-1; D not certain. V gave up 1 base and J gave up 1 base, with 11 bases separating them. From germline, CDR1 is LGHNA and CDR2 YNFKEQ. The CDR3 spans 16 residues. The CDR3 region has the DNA TGTGCCAGCAGCCAAGTGGCGATCGTATCCTACAATGAGCAGTTCTTC. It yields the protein CASSQVAIVSYNEQFF.

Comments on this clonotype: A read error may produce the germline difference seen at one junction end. The CDR3 sequence: CVISDALERTDTQYF. CDR3 sequence (DNA): TGTGTCATCAGTGATGCACTGGAACGTACAGATACACAGTATTTT. The rearrangement uses TRBV10-3 and TRBJ2-3; D not resolved. This CDR3 contains 15 residues. Per germline, CDR1 ENHRY and CDR2 SYGVKD.

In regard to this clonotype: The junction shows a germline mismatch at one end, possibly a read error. DNA of the CDR3: TGTGCTAGCAGTTACTCAGCATTCAGGGGCGAGAAGGGGTACACTGAAGCTTTCTTT. Its protein product is CASSYSAFRGEKGYTEAFF. The J gene is TRBJ1-1, the V gene TRBV6-2 or TRBV6-3, with D tentatively TRBD1 (6 bases). The CDR3 is made up of 19 amino acids. Germline lookup yields CDR1 MNHEY and CDR2 SVGEGT.

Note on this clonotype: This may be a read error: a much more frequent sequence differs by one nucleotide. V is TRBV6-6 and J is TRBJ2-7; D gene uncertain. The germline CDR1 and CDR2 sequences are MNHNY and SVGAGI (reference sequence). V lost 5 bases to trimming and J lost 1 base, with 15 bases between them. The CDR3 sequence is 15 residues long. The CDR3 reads CASSASQTRSYEQYV. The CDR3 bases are TGTGCCAGCAGTGCATCACAGACGCGATCCTACGAGCAGTACGTC.

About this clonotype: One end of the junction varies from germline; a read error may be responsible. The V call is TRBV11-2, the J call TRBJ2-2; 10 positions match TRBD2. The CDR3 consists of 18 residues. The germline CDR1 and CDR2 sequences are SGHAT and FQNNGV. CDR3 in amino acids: CVSSGRGWRALNTGELFF. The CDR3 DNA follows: TGTGTCAGCAGCGGGAGGGGCTGGAGGGCCCTGAACACCGGGGAGCTGTTTTTT.

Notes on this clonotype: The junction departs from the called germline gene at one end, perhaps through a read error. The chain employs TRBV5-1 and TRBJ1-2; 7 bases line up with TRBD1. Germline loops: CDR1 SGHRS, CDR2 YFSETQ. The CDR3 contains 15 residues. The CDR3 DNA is TGCGCCAACAGCACAGGGACAGACTCCACCTATGGCTACAGCTTC. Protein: CANSTGTDSTYGYSF.

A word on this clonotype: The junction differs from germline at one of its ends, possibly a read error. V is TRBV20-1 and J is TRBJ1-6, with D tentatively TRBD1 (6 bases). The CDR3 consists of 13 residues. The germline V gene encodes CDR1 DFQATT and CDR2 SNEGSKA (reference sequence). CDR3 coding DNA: TGCAGTGTTACAGGGCATAATAATTCACCCCTACACTTT. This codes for CSVTGHNNSPLHF.

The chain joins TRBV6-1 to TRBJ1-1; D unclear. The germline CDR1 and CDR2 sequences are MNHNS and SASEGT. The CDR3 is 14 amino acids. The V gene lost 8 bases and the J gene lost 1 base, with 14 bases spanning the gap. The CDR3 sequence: CASHKNEGNTEAFF. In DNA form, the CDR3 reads TGTGCCAGCCACAAAAATGAGGGGAACACTGAAGCTTTCTTT.

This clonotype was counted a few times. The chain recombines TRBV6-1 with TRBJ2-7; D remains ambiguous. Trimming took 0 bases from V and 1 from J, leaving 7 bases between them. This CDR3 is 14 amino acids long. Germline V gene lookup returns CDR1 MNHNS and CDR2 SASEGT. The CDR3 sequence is CASSEALRSYEQYV. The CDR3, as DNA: TGTGCCAGCAGTGAAGCCCTTAGGTCCTACGAGCAGTACGTC.

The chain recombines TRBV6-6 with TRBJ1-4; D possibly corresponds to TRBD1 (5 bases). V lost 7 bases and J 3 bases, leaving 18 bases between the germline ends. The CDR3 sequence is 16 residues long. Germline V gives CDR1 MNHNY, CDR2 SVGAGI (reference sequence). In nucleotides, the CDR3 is TGTGCCAGCAATGTTCAGGGAAGCGCCCCTAATGAAAAACTGTTTTTT. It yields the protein CASNVQGSAPNEKLFF.

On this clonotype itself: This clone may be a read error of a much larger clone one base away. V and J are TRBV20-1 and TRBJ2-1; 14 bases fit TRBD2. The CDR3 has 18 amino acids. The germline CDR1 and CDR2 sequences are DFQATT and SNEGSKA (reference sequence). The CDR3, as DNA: TGCAGTGCAACTGGACTAGCGGGAGGCCTGAGCTCCTACATTGAGCAGTTCTTC. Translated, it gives CSATGLAGGLSSYIEQFF.

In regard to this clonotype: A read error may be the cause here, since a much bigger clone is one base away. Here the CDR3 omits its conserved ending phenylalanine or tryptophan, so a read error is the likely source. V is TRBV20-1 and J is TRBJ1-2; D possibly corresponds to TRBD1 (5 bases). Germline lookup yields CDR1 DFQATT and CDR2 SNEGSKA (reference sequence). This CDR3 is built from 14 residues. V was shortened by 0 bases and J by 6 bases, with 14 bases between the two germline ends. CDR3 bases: TGCAGTGCTAGAGATAGCGAGGGGATCCATGGCTACACCATC. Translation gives CSARDSEGIHGYTI.

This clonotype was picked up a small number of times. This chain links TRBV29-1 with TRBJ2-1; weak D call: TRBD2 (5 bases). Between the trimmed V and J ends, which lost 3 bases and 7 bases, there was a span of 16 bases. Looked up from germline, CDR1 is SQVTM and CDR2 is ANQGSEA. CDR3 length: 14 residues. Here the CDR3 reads CSVETRVWANEQFF. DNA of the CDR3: TGCAGCGTTGAGACGAGGGTGTGGGCAAATGAGCAGTTCTTC.

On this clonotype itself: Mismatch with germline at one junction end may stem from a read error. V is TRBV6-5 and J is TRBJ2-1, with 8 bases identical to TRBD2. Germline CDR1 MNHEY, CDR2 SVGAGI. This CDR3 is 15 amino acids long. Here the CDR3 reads CATALGLDPYNDQFF. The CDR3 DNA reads TGTGCCACCGCCCTGGGACTAGACCCCTACAATGACCAGTTCTTC.

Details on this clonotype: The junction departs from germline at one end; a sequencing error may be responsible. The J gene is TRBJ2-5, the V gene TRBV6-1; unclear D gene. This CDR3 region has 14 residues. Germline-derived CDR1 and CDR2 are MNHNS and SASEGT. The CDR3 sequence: CANSEALFGETQYF. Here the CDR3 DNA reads TGTGCCAACAGTGAAGCGCTTTTTGGGGAGACCCAGTACTTC.

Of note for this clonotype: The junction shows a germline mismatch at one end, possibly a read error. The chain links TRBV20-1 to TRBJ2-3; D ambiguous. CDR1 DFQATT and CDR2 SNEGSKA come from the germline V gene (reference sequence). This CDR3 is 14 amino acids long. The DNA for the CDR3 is TGCAATGCTAGTTACCTGGCGTCGGCAGATACGCAGTATTTT. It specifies CNASYLASADTQYF.

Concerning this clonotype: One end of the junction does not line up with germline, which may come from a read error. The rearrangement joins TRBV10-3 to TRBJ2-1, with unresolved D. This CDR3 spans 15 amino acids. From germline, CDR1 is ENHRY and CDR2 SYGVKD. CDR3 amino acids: CDISESVPNRNEQFF. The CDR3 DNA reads TGTGACATCAGTGAGTCGGTTCCGAACCGGAACGAGCAGTTCTTC.

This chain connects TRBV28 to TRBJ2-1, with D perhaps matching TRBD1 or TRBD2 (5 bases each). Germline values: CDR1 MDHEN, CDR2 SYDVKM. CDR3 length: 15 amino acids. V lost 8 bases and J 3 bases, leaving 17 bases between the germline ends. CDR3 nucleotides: TGTGCCAGCCAACTGACGGGACGCAACTACAATGAGCAGTTCTTC. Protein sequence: CASQLTGRNYNEQFF.

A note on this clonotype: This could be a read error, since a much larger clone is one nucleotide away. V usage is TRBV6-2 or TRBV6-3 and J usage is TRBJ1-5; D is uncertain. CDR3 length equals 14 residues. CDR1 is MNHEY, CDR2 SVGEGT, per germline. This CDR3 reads CASSYGQVNQLQHF. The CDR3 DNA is TGTGCCAGCAGTTATGGGCAGGTCAATCAGCTCCAGCATTTT.

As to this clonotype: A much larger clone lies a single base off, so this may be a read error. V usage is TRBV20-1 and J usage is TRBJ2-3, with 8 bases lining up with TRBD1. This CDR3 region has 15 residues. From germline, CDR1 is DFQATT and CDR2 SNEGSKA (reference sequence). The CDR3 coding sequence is TGCAGTGCTAGAGGCGCAGGGGGCGCGGTAGATACGCAGTTTTTT. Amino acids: CSARGAGGAVDTQFF.

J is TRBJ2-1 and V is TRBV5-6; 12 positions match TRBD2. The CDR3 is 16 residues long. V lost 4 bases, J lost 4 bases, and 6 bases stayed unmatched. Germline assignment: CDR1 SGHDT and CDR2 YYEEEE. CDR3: CASSLRTSGMYNEQFF. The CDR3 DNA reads TGTGCCAGCAGCCTGAGGACTAGCGGGATGTACAATGAGCAGTTCTTC.

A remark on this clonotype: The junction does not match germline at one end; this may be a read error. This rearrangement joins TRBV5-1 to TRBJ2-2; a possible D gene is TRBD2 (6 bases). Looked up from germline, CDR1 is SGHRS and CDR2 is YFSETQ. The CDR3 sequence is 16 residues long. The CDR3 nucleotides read TGCGCCAGCAGCTTGGTCGGGGGACTGAATACCGGGGAGCTGTTATTT. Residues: CASSLVGGLNTGELLF.

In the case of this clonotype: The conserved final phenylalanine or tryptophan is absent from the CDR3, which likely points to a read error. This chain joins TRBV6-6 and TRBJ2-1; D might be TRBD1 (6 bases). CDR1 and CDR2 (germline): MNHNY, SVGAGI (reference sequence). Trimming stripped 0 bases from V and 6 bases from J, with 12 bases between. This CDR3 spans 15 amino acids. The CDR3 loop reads CASSYSAGDFNEQFL. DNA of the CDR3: TGTGCCAGCAGTTACTCCGCAGGGGATTTCAATGAGCAGTTCTTA.

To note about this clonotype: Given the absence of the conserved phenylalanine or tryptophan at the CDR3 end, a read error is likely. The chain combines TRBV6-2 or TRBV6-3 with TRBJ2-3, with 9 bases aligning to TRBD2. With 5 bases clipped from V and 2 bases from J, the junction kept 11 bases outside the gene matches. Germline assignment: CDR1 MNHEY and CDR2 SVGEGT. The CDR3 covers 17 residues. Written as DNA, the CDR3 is TGTGCCAGCAGTCCAATTCGACTAGCGGAGTCCACAGATACGCAGTATTCT. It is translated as CASSPIRLAESTDTQYS.

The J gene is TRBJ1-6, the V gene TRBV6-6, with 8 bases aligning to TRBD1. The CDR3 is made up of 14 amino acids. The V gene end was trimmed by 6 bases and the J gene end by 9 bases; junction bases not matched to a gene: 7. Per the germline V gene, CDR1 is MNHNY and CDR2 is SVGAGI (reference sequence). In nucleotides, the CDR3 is TGTGCCAGCAGAAGTCACAGGGGGACTTCACCCCTCCACTTT. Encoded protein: CASRSHRGTSPLHF.

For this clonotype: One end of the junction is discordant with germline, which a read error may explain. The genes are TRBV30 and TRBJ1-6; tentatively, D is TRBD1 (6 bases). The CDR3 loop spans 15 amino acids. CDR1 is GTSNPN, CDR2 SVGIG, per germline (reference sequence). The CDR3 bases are TGTGCCTGGAGTGTACAGGGACATTATAATTCACCGCTCCACTTT. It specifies CAWSVQGHYNSPLHF.

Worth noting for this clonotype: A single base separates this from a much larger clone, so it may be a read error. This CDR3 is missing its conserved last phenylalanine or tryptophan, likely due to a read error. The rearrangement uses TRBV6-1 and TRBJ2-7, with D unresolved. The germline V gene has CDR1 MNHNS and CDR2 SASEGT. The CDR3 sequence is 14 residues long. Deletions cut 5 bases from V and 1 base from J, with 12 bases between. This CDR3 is CASSRAAGSYEQYC. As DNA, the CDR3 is TGTGCCAGCAGTCGGGCAGCAGGATCCTACGAGCAGTACTGC.

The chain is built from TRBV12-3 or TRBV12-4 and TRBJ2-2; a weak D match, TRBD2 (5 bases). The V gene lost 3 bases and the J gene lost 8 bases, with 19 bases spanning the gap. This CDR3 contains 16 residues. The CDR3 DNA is TGTGCCAGCAGTTTTAGAGGCCCCGGGAATTCTGGGGAGCTGTTTTTT. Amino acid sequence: CASSFRGPGNSGELFF.